The 3 T cell receptor beta chains given below trace back to one sample, sequenced in a study of identifying expanded T cells in peripheral blood. Data came from immunoSEQ multiplex PCR; TCRdb stores just in-frame clones and leaves some out. The table shows roughly 90,000 clones, with approximately 85% occurring only once. The specimen sequenced was blood. All receptors derive from a person between 18 and 75 years old in good health.

J is TRBJ1-1 and V is TRBV29-1; D remains ambiguous. This CDR3 is 15 amino acids long. The V and J ends lost 4 bases and 0 bases respectively, with 15 bases between them. Germline V gene lookup returns CDR1 SQVTM and CDR2 ANQGSEA. The CDR3 loop is CSVVGDRIMNTEAFF. CDR3 sequence (DNA): TGCAGCGTTGTAGGTGACCGCATCATGAACACTGAAGCTTTCTTT.

This CDR3 is CASSIQGIDEQFF. CDR3 in DNA: TGCGCCAGCAGCATCCAGGGTATCGATGAGCAGTTCTTC. This sequence joins TRBV5-1 and TRBJ2-1; D perhaps matches TRBD1 (5 bases). This CDR3 is built from 13 residues. Germline CDR1 is SGHRS and CDR2 is YFSETQ. Trimming removed 4 bases from V and 8 bases from J, with 13 bases in between. The entire variable domain, with the rest obtained from reference TRBV5-1 and TRBJ2-1, is as follows: KAGVTQTPRYLIKTRGQQVTLSCSPISGHRSVSWYQQTPGQGLQFLFEYFSETQRNKGNFPGRFSGRQFSNSRSEMNVSTLELGDSALYLCASSIQGIDEQFFGPGTRLTVL.

The V call is TRBV18, the J call TRBJ1-4; TRBD1 agrees at 8 bases. This CDR3 spans 13 amino acids. Germline V gene lookup returns CDR1 KGHSH and CDR2 LQKENI. V was pared by 8 bases and J by 3 bases, with 2 bases of the junction left unmatched. For the CDR3, the DNA is TGTGCCAGCACAGGGGGGCCTAATGAAAAACTGTTTTTT. Its protein is CASTGGPNEKLFF.